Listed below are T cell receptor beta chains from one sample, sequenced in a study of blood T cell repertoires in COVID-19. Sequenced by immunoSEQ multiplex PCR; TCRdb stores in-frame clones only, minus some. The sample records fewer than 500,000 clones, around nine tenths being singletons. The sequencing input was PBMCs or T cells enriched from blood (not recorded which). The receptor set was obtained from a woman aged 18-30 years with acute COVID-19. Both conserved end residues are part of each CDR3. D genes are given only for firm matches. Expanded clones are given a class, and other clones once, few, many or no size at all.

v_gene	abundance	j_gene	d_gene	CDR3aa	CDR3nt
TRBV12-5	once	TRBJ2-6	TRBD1	CASGLVRSGGADTGANVLTF	TGTGCTAGTGGTTTGGTACGATCAGGGGGCGCGGATACTGGGGCCAACGTCCTGACTTTC
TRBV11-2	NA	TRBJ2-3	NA	CASSLTTGYDTQYF	TGTGCCAGCAGCCTTACCACAGGGTACGATACGCAGTATTTT
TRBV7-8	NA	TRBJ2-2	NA	CAGRGSNTGELFF	TGTGCCGGCCGGGGATCGAACACCGGGGAGCTGTTTTTT
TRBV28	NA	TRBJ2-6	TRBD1	CATHPGGGANVLTF	TGTGCCACTCACCCAGGGGGTGGGGCCAACGTCCTGACTTTC
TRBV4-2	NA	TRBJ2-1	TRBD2	CASSQEGAGISYNEQFF	TGTGCCAGCAGCCAAGAAGGAGCGGGGATCTCCTACAATGAGCAGTTCTTC
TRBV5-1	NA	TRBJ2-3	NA	CASSPMTASTDTQYF	TGCGCCAGCAGCCCCATGACTGCTAGCACAGATACGCAGTATTTT
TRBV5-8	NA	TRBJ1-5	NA	CASSLGTPKQPQHF	TGTGCCAGCAGCTTGGGAACACCGAAACAGCCCCAGCATTTT
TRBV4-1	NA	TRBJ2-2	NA	CASSPHRDYGELFF	TGCGCCAGCAGCCCACACAGGGATTACGGGGAGCTGTTTTTT
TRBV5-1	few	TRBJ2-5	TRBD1	CASALTQGSETQYF	TGCGCCAGCGCACTTACACAGGGGAGCGAGACCCAGTACTTC
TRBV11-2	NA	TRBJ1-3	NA	CASSPRGRRNTIYF	TGTGCCAGCAGCCCAAGGGGTAGAAGAAACACCATATATTTT
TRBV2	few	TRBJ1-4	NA	CASLGAEKLFF	TGTGCCAGCCTTGGAGCTGAAAAACTGTTTTTT
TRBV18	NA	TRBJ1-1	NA	CASSPLLNTEAFF	TGTGCCAGCTCACCATTATTGAACACTGAAGCTTTCTTT
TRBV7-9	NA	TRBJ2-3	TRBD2	CASSLYVLAGGGVTDTQYF	TGTGCCAGCAGCTTATATGTTCTAGCGGGAGGTGGTGTGACAGATACGCAGTATTTT
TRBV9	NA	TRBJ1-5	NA	CASSPFLPQHF	TGTGCCAGCAGCCCCTTTCTGCCCCAGCATTTT
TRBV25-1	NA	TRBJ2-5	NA	CASNSPTGQQETQYF	TGTGCCAGCAACTCCCCGACAGGCCAGCAAGAGACCCAGTACTTC
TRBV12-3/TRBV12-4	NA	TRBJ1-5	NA	CASSSQGNQPQHF	TGTGCCAGCAGTTCCCAGGGGAATCAGCCCCAGCATTTT
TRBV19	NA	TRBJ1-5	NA	CASSVSGTLDNQPQHF	TGTGCCAGTAGTGTTTCCGGGACATTAGACAATCAGCCCCAGCATTTT
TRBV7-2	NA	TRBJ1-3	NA	CASSLVSQGTGNTIYF	TGTGCCAGCAGCTTAGTATCCCAGGGTACCGGAAACACCATATATTTT
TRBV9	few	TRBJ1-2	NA	CASSVAGRASGGYTF	TGTGCCAGCAGCGTAGCGGGCAGGGCAAGTGGTGGCTACACCTTC
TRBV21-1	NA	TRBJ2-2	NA	CAGGGGVELFF	TGTGCCGGTGGGGGAGGAGTTGAGCTGTTTTTT
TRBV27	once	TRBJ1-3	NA	CASSSPGLTIYF	TGTGCCAGCAGTTCCCCGGGATTGACCATATATTTT
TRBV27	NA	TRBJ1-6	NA	CASSFIGETLHF	TGTGCCAGCAGTTTTATCGGGGAAACCCTCCACTTT